The sequence of this TCR beta chain was determined in a study of T cell responses to AZD1222 COVID-19 vaccine. General study findings and limits: Among AZD1222 vaccinees, only five or six were seropositive at baseline. Repertoire sampling was restricted to post-peak T cell response timepoints.

Between the trimmed V and J ends, which lost 4 bases and 3 bases, there was a span of 15 bases. This CDR3 comprises 15 residues. Germline lookup yields CDR1 LGHDT and CDR2 YNNKEL (reference sequence). A note on this clone: Its antigen is currently unknown.

Assay: immunoSEQ multiplex PCR; the TCRdb copy retains only in-frame clones and omits some. The sample has about 140,000 clones, around 93% seen once. The chain recombines TRBV3-1 (or the pseudogene TRBV3-2) with TRBJ1-2; perhaps TRBD1 as D (6 bases). This specimen consisted of peripheral blood, obtained on day 0 of AZD1222 vaccination. The TCR originated in an adult in good health. The CDR3 region has the DNA TGTGCCAGCAGCCCGTGGGATCAGGGGCACTATGGCTACACCTTC. Protein sequence: CASSPWDQGHYGYTF.